These 28 T cell receptor beta chains were all obtained from the same sample, sequenced in a study of blood T cell repertoires in COVID-19. Generated by immunoSEQ multiplex PCR, the TCRdb table keeps only in-frame clones and is missing some. The data hold approximately 97,000 clones, with about 90% observed a single time. Sequenced: peripheral blood. The receptors originated from a woman aged 45-65 years with COVID-19, enrolled during active disease.

This clone was recorded only once. The chain links TRBV7-9 to TRBJ1-1; D might be TRBD1 (5 bases). Trimming took 5 bases from V and 0 from J, leaving 16 bases between them. The CDR3 covers 16 residues. From germline, CDR1 is SEHNR and CDR2 FQNEAQ (reference sequence). CDR3 protein: CASSPSTELMNTEAFF. CDR3 DNA sequence: TGTGCCAGCAGCCCCTCGACAGAACTGATGAACACTGAAGCTTTCTTT. The whole variable domain, remainder taken from reference TRBV7-9 and TRBJ1-1, is DTGVSQNPRHKITKRGQNVTFRCDPISEHNRLYWYRQTLGQGPEFLTYFQNEAQLEKSRLLSDRFSAERPKGSFSTLEIQRTEQGDSAMYLCASSPSTELMNTEAFFGQGTRLTVV.

The V call is TRBV27, the J call TRBJ2-7; 7 nucleotides line up with TRBD1. The germline CDR1 and CDR2 sequences are MNHEY and SMNVEV (reference sequence). After removal of 4 bases from V and 7 bases from J, the junction contained 10 bases not matched to a gene. The CDR3 contains 14 residues. CDR3 sequence (DNA): TGTGCCAGCAGTTCAAGGGACAGTCTCAGGGAGCAGTACTTC. This encodes CASSSRDSLREQYF.

V usage is TRBV6-2 or TRBV6-3 and J usage is TRBJ1-6; possibly TRBD1 for D (5 bases). Germline CDR1 reads MNHEY; CDR2 reads SVGEGT. The V gene lost 0 bases and the J gene lost 7 bases, with 7 bases spanning the gap. The CDR3 length is 14 residues. CDR3: CASSYSGGNSPLHF. The CDR3 DNA reads as TGTGCCAGCAGTTACTCGGGGGGGAATTCACCCCTCCACTTT.

The rearrangement links TRBV29-1 to TRBJ1-3, with TRBD1 matching 7 bases. Germline lookup yields CDR1 SQVTM and CDR2 ANQGSEA. V dropped 7 bases and J dropped 4; count of bases not matched to a gene: 4. CDR3 length equals 12 residues. In DNA form, the CDR3 reads TGCAGCGCCGGGACAGACGGAAACACCATATATTTT. Translation: CSAGTDGNTIYF.

The V gene is TRBV7-2, the J gene TRBJ1-1; the match to TRBD1 covers 8 bases. This CDR3 spans 14 amino acids. Germline values: CDR1 SGHTA, CDR2 FQGNSA. V dropped 4 bases and J dropped 5; count of bases not matched to a gene: 6. CDR3 nucleotide sequence: TGTGCCAGCAGCTCTAGACAGGGGCGGACTGAAGCTTTCTTT. Its translation is CASSSRQGRTEAFF. Looking up the rest from reference TRBV7-2 and TRBJ1-1 gives the full variable domain: GAGVSQSPSNKVTEKGKDVELRCDPISGHTALYWYRQSLGQGLEFLIYFQGNSAPDKSGLPSDRFSAERTGGSVSTLTIQRTQQEDSAVYLCASSSRQGRTEAFFGQGTRLTVV.

This chain connects TRBV7-9 to TRBJ1-2; tentatively, D is TRBD1 (6 bases). V shed 5 bases and J shed 0 bases, with 16 bases lying between them. The CDR3 length is 16 residues. CDR1 is SEHNR, CDR2 FQNEAQ, per germline (reference sequence). The CDR3 DNA sequence: TGTGCCAGCAGCCAACAGGGCCCGCCAACTAACTATGGCTACACCTTC. This codes for CASSQQGPPTNYGYTF.

This sequence joins TRBV29-1 and TRBJ1-5; 7 nucleotides match TRBD1. The V and J ends lost 7 bases and 1 base, in that order; junction bases with no gene match: 10. The germline V gene encodes CDR1 SQVTM and CDR2 ANQGSEA. This CDR3 has 15 residues. The CDR3 protein is CSALSGTASNQPQHF. CDR3 DNA sequence: TGCAGCGCCCTCTCCGGGACAGCAAGCAATCAGCCCCAGCATTTT. Supplemented by reference TRBV29-1 and TRBJ1-5, the full variable domain reads SAVISQKPSRDICQRGTSLTIQCQVDSQVTMMFWYRQQPGQSLTLIATANQGSEATYESGFVIDKFPISRPNLTFSTLTVSNMSPEDSSIYLCSALSGTASNQPQHFGDGTRLSIL.

The chain links TRBV29-1 to TRBJ1-1, with D perhaps TRBD1 (5 bases). CDR1 is SQVTM and CDR2 is ANQGSEA in the germline V gene. This CDR3 is built from 13 residues. The germline V and J ends were trimmed by 1 base and 2 bases, with 8 bases remaining between them. This CDR3 reads CSVEGGGNTEAFF. In DNA, the CDR3 is TGCAGCGTTGAAGGGGGGGGAAACACTGAAGCTTTCTTT.

The J gene is TRBJ2-7, the V gene TRBV12-5; the D gene is possibly TRBD2 (6 bases). Germline loops: CDR1 LGHNT, CDR2 FRNRAP. This CDR3 comprises 13 residues. V was cut by 3 bases and J by 5 bases, with 11 bases left in between. Here the CDR3 DNA reads TGTGCTAGTGGTTTTAATCCGGGGGACGAGCAGTACTTC. It is translated as CASGFNPGDEQYF.

The rearrangement uses TRBV6-5 and TRBJ1-1, with TRBD1 identical over 7 bases. V trimming: 8 bases; J trimming: 5 bases; junction bases outside the gene matches: 11. Germline CDR1 and CDR2: MNHEY and SVGAGI. This CDR3 has 14 residues. The chain's CDR3 is CASLETGWGTEAFF. CDR3 sequence (DNA): TGTGCCAGCTTAGAGACAGGGTGGGGGACTGAAGCTTTCTTT.

This rearrangement joins TRBV19 to TRBJ2-1; weak D call: TRBD2 (6 bases). The CDR3 covers 13 residues. The germline gives CDR1 LNHDA, CDR2 SQIVND (reference sequence). Trimming pared 2 bases from V and 7 bases from J, leaving 9 bases between. CDR3 coding DNA: TGTGCCAGTAGTATAATGGGGGGAAATGAGCAGTTCTTC. This gives the protein CASSIMGGNEQFF.

The rearrangement uses TRBV7-2 and TRBJ2-7, with D possibly matching TRBD1 (6 bases). Germline CDR1 and CDR2: SGHTA and FQGNSA. V was pared by 0 bases and J by 3 bases, with 9 bases between. The CDR3 sequence is 14 residues long. The CDR3 loop reads CASSLADSSYEQYF. The CDR3 nucleotides are TGTGCCAGCAGCTTAGCGGACAGCAGCTACGAGCAGTACTTC.

The chain carries TRBV28 and TRBJ2-7, with a tentative D call TRBD1 (5 bases). Germline lookup yields CDR1 MDHEN and CDR2 SYDVKM. V lost 1 base, J lost 4 bases, and 8 bases lay in between. The CDR3 sequence is 13 residues long. CDR3 residues: CASSLSRVYEQYF. The CDR3 DNA follows: TGTGCCAGCAGTTTATCCAGGGTTTACGAGCAGTACTTC.

The V gene is TRBV30, the J gene TRBJ1-6; D not resolved. The CDR3 covers 19 residues. Germline V CDR1 and CDR2: GTSNPN, SVGIG (reference sequence). The germline V and J ends were trimmed by 6 bases and 10 bases, with 34 bases remaining between them. The CDR3: CACPRRPGSMGPPPSPLHF. CDR3 in DNA: TGTGCCTGCCCCCGCCGCCCGGGAAGTATGGGCCCCCCGCCCTCACCCCTCCACTTT.

The gene calls are TRBV6-5 and TRBJ2-3; maybe TRBD2 (7 bases). The CDR3 runs to 16 residues. V lost 0 bases to trimming and J lost 2 bases, with 12 bases between them. Germline CDR1 MNHEY, CDR2 SVGAGI. CDR3 in amino acids: CASSYSGGAHTDTQYF. The CDR3 nucleotides are TGTGCCAGCAGTTACTCGGGGGGGGCCCACACAGATACGCAGTATTTT.

The chain carries TRBV7-3 and TRBJ2-7; TRBD1 matches 9 bases. There are 15 residues in the CDR3. V was clipped by 5 bases and J by 3 bases; unmatched bases: 8. CDR1 and CDR2 (germline): SGHTA, FQGTGA. CDR3 amino acids: CASSALSTGGYEQYF. For the CDR3, the DNA is TGTGCCAGCAGCGCACTTTCGACAGGGGGCTACGAGCAGTACTTC.

The rearrangement links TRBV19 to TRBJ1-2, with D perhaps matching TRBD1 (5 bases). The CDR3 sequence is 14 residues long. Germline CDR1 reads LNHDA; CDR2 reads SQIVND (reference sequence). Trimming took off 10 bases at V and 1 base at J, with 16 bases between the two ends. The CDR3 spells CATNTPGVNYGYTF. The CDR3, as DNA: TGTGCCACCAACACCCCGGGGGTTAACTATGGCTACACCTTC.

The genes are TRBV3-1 (or the pseudogene TRBV3-2) and TRBJ2-3, with 9 positions matching TRBD2. V lost 6 bases to trimming and J lost 4 bases; unmatched junction nucleotides: 2. The CDR3 totals 13 residues. Germline CDR1 LGHDT, CDR2 YNNKEL (reference sequence). In DNA, the CDR3 is TGTGCCAGCAGAGGACTAGCGTCAGATACGCAGTATTTT. Translation: CASRGLASDTQYF.

The genes are TRBV7-2 and TRBJ1-3, with unresolved D. CDR3 length: 14 residues. The V and J ends lost 2 bases and 3 bases respectively, with 8 bases between them. CDR1 SGHTA and CDR2 FQGNSA come from the germline V gene. CDR3 sequence: CASSLTRGGNTIYF. CDR3 DNA sequence: TGTGCCAGCAGCTTAACCCGCGGTGGAAACACCATATATTTT.

The chain has TRBV11-2 and TRBJ2-5; 10 bases are a match to TRBD1. Germline assignment: CDR1 SGHAT and CDR2 FQNNGV. V trimming: 4 bases; J trimming: 5 bases; junction bases outside the gene matches: 7. CDR3 length equals 15 residues. The CDR3 protein is CASSSRQGAWETQYF. The CDR3 nucleotides are TGTGCCAGCAGCTCGCGACAGGGGGCGTGGGAGACCCAGTACTTC.

The genes are TRBV11-2 and TRBJ1-4, with D possibly being TRBD1 (6 bases). This CDR3 comprises 15 residues. Deletions cut 1 base from V and 7 bases from J, with 13 bases between. Germline V gene data show CDR1 as SGHAT and CDR2 as FQNNGV. CDR3 sequence reads: CASSLAPGDGEKLFF. CDR3 DNA: TGTGCCAGCAGCTTAGCCCCAGGGGATGGTGAAAAACTGTTTTTT.

The genes are TRBV2 and TRBJ1-1, with 9 bases that match TRBD1. J was trimmed by 0 bases and V by 7 bases; bases with no gene match: 3. The CDR3 spans 14 residues. The germline gives CDR1 SNHLY, CDR2 FYNNEI. The chain's CDR3 is CASTGQGMNTEAFF. In nucleotides, the CDR3 is TGTGCCAGCACCGGACAGGGGATGAACACTGAAGCTTTCTTT. The complete variable domain, with remaining parts taken from reference TRBV2 and TRBJ1-1, reads EPEVTQTPSHQVTQMGQEVILRCVPISNHLYFYWYRQILGQKVEFLVSFYNNEISEKSEIFDDQFSVERPDGSNFTLKIRSTKLEDSAMYFCASTGQGMNTEAFFGQGTRLTVV.

Many counts were recorded for this clone. The chain couples TRBV27 to TRBJ2-3; 8 nucleotides agree with TRBD2. Losses at the gene ends were 0 bases for V and 3 bases for J; bases not matched to a gene: 2. The germline gives CDR1 MNHEY, CDR2 SMNVEV (reference sequence). The CDR3 is made up of 15 amino acids. Here the CDR3 reads CASSLSPGGTDTQYF. The DNA of the CDR3 is TGTGCCAGCAGTTTATCTCCGGGGGGGACAGATACGCAGTATTTT.

V gene TRBV14 combines with J gene TRBJ2-1, with D possibly matching TRBD1 (5 bases). V was clipped by 4 bases and J by 8 bases, with 15 bases between them. The CDR3 loop spans 14 amino acids. Germline CDR1 and CDR2: SGHDN and FVKESK. The CDR3 here is CASSLLGLWDEQFF. The CDR3 DNA reads as TGTGCCAGCAGCCTCTTGGGGCTGTGGGATGAGCAGTTCTTC.

CDR3 residues: CASSLQGPNTGELFF. The CDR3 DNA reads TGTGCCAGCTCACTACAGGGACCGAACACCGGGGAGCTGTTTTTT. The gene calls are TRBV18 and TRBJ2-2, with D possibly being TRBD1 (6 bases). Per the germline V gene, CDR1 is KGHSH and CDR2 is LQKENI. The CDR3 consists of 15 residues. V lost 4 bases, J lost 0 bases, and 9 bases lay in between.

The chain recombines TRBV19 with TRBJ1-2; D is perhaps TRBD1 (5 bases). The germline V and J ends were trimmed by 7 bases and 6 bases, with 18 bases remaining between them. The V gene's germline CDR1 is LNHDA and CDR2 SQIVND (reference sequence). The CDR3 covers 14 residues. The CDR3 loop is CASTSSRGWHGYTF. CDR3 nucleotide sequence: TGTGCCAGTACCTCCTCAAGGGGATGGCATGGCTACACCTTC.

V usage is TRBV5-1 and J usage is TRBJ2-2; 15 nucleotides agree with TRBD2. Trimming took 4 bases from V and 3 from J; bases not matched to a gene: 4. The germline V gene has CDR1 SGHRS and CDR2 YFSETQ. The CDR3 has 17 amino acids. The CDR3 region is CASSPRTSGGDTGELFF. The CDR3 region has the DNA TGCGCCAGCAGCCCCAGGACTAGCGGGGGGGACACCGGGGAGCTGTTTTTT.

The rearrangement uses TRBV12-3 or TRBV12-4 and TRBJ2-5, with D perhaps TRBD2 (6 bases). Trimming stripped 3 bases from V and 5 bases from J, with 10 bases between. The length of the CDR3 is 13 residues. The CDR3 sequence: CASSLWGVETQYF. CDR3 nucleotide sequence: TGTGCCAGCAGTTTGTGGGGGGTGGAGACCCAGTACTTC.